One sample yielded the 13 T cell receptor beta chains listed below, sequenced in a study of T cell responses to AZD1222 COVID-19 vaccine. Only in-frame clones appear in the TCRdb table, and some are missing; sequencing was by immunoSEQ multiplex PCR. The repertoire holds roughly 100,000 clones, with around 86% as singletons. The sequenced sample was peripheral blood, obtained on day 0 of AZD1222 vaccination. The receptors come from an adult in good health.

The chain carries TRBV21-1 and TRBJ1-6. TRBV21-1 is an annotated pseudogene. CDR3 length: 17 residues. CDR3: CASSKLGRSSYNSPLHF. CDR3 DNA: TGTGCCAGCAGCAAATTGGGGAGGAGCTCCTATAATTCACCCCTCCACTTT.

This clone showed up just once. The chain employs TRBV28 and TRBJ2-5, with TRBD2 matching over 10 bases. V dropped 3 bases and J dropped 3; count of bases not matched to a gene: 4. Germline CDR1 is MDHEN and CDR2 is SYDVKM. The CDR3 length is 15 residues. The CDR3 DNA is TGTGCCAGCAGTTTTTTTGGGACTAGCGAAGAGACCCAGTACTTC. This sequence encodes CASSFFGTSEETQYF. Combining the CDR3 with reference TRBV28 and TRBJ2-5 gives the whole variable domain DVKVTQSSRYLVKRTGEKVFLECVQDMDHENMFWYRQDPGLGLRLIYFSYDVKMKEKGDIPEGYSVSREKKERFSLILESASTNQTSMYLCASSFFGTSEETQYFGPGTRLLVL.

The V and J genes are TRBV18 and TRBJ2-1, with TRBD2 identical over 8 bases. From germline, CDR1 is KGHSH and CDR2 LQKENI. Losses at the gene ends were 2 bases for V and 6 bases for J; bases not matched to a gene: 9. This CDR3 contains 16 residues. The CDR3 coding sequence is TGTGCCAGCTCACCAACCAGCGGGAGACCCTCCAATGAGCAGTTCTTC. This codes for CASSPTSGRPSNEQFF.

The V and J genes are TRBV4-3 and TRBJ2-1; 12 nucleotides line up with TRBD2. V lost 2 bases and J lost 10; bases outside the gene matches: 6. From germline, CDR1 is LGHNA and CDR2 YSLEER. This CDR3 has 15 residues. The CDR3 is CASSQQLAGGAEQFF. CDR3 nucleotides: TGCGCCAGCAGCCAACAACTAGCGGGAGGAGCCGAGCAGTTCTTC.

About this clone: Other DNA sequences of this sample code for an identical CDR3. The chain recombines TRBV6-5 with TRBJ1-3; D unresolved. The CDR3 extends over 16 amino acids. CDR1 is MNHEY, CDR2 SVGAGI, per germline. V was cut by 0 bases and J by 0 bases, with 9 bases left in between. Written as DNA, the CDR3 is TGTGCCAGCAGTTACTCTCGACCGAGCTCTGGAAACACCATATATTTT. It translates to CASSYSRPSSGNTIYF.

The chain joins TRBV12-3 or TRBV12-4 to TRBJ2-3; D may be TRBD1 or TRBD2 (6 bases each). CDR3 length: 13 residues. The V end was cut by 6 bases, the J end by 5 bases, with 12 bases between. CDR3 region: CASSSGAVDTQYF. The CDR3 nucleotides read TGTGCCAGCAGCTCGGGGGCTGTAGATACGCAGTATTTT.

The chain recombines TRBV4-3 with TRBJ1-1; D is unresolved. Germline V CDR1 and CDR2: LGHNA, YSLEER. The CDR3 sequence is 14 residues long. Deletions cut 0 bases from V and 0 bases from J, with 5 bases between. CDR3 amino acids: CASSQEHMNTEAFF. The CDR3 DNA reads as TGCGCCAGCAGCCAAGAGCACATGAACACTGAAGCTTTCTTT.

CDR3 DNA: TGTGCCAGCAGCCAGAGGATACAGTATAATTCACCCCTCCACTTT. Translation gives CASSQRIQYNSPLHF. This chain links TRBV11-2 with TRBJ1-6; D ambiguous. V lost 5 bases and J lost 4, with 12 bases in between. The CDR3 is made up of 15 amino acids. Per germline, CDR1 SGHAT and CDR2 FQNNGV.

The chain couples TRBV19 to TRBJ1-5, with D hard to call. The germline CDR1 and CDR2 sequences are LNHDA and SQIVND (reference sequence). The CDR3 sequence is 14 residues long. The germline V and J ends were trimmed by 4 bases and 2 bases, with 9 bases remaining between them. CDR3 sequence reads: CASSNSDGNQPQHF. CDR3 sequence (DNA): TGTGCCAGTAGTAATTCAGACGGCAATCAGCCCCAGCATTTT.

The chain carries TRBV27 and TRBJ2-2, with TRBD1 matching over 9 bases. The CDR3 runs to 18 residues. The germline CDR1 and CDR2 sequences are MNHEY and SMNVEV (reference sequence). V lost 3 bases, J lost 1 base, and 9 bases stayed unmatched. The CDR3 DNA is TGTGCCAGCAGTTTGACGGGACAGGGACGACAGAACACCGGGGAGCTGTTTTTT. It specifies CASSLTGQGRQNTGELFF.

The chain combines TRBV5-8 with TRBJ2-3; no reliable D call. The CDR3 is made up of 14 amino acids. Germline loops: CDR1 SGHTS, CDR2 YDEGEE. Trimming stripped 4 bases from V and 0 bases from J, with 9 bases between. The CDR3 spells CASSPQGSTDTQYF. The CDR3 DNA is TGTGCCAGCAGCCCTCAAGGAAGCACAGATACGCAGTATTTT.

Only one count was recorded for this clone. V and J are TRBV15 and TRBJ2-1; the match to TRBD1 covers 7 bases. The CDR3 runs 13 residues. V dropped 8 bases and J dropped 6; count of bases not matched to a gene: 7. The germline CDR1 and CDR2 sequences are LNHNV and YYDKDF (reference sequence). DNA for the CDR3: TGTGCCACCCTCGACAGGGATAGCAATGAGCAGTTCTTC. Protein: CATLDRDSNEQFF.

This chain joins TRBV4-3 and TRBJ1-4, with TRBD1 matching over 9 bases. The CDR3 consists of 18 residues. CDR1 is LGHNA and CDR2 is YSLEER in the germline V gene. The V gene end was trimmed by 2 bases and the J gene end by 7 bases; junction bases not matched to a gene: 14. CDR3 in amino acids: CASSQHRDRVRGSEKLFF. The CDR3 DNA sequence: TGCGCCAGCAGCCAACATAGGGACAGGGTTAGGGGAAGTGAAAAACTGTTTTTT.